A selection of T cell receptor beta chains follows, all from one sample in a study of cytomegalovirus exposure and HLA in healthy donors. The table came from immunoSEQ multiplex PCR; TCRdb's copy has only in-frame clones and leaves some out. The sample includes some 86,000 clones, roughly three quarters of them seen just once. Material: PBMCs. Receptors originate from a woman between 35 and 50 years old in good health and CMV-seropositive. CDR3s include the opening cysteine and the closing phenylalanine or tryptophan. The D gene is left open where the match is weak. Part of the rows lack a size; the others show once, few, many or a class for expanded clones.

size: few; J: TRBJ1-5; D: TRBD1; V: TRBV30; DNA: TGTGCCTGGAGTGGGGACAGGGGGAATTTTGGCAATCAGCCCCAGCATTTT; CDR3: CAWSGDRGNFGNQPQHF
size: .; J: TRBJ1-2; D: .; V: TRBV18; DNA: TGTGCCAGCTCACCACGTGCGCGGCCGAACTATGGCTACACCTTC; CDR3: CASSPRARPNYGYTF
size: once; J: TRBJ1-2; D: TRBD1; V: TRBV6-5; DNA: TGTGCCAGCAGGGGACAGCGCGGCTACACCTTC; CDR3: CASRGQRGYTF
size: .; J: TRBJ1-6; D: .; V: TRBV7-9; DNA: TGTGCCAGCAGCTCAAATTCACCCCTCCACTTT; CDR3: CASSSNSPLHF
size: once; J: TRBJ1-1; D: .; V: TRBV29-1; DNA: TGCAGCGTTGATAGGGGGGAGGGCACTGAAGCTTTCTTT; CDR3: CSVDRGEGTEAFF
size: .; J: TRBJ2-1; D: .; V: TRBV6-5; DNA: TGTGCCAGCACCAAGGGGGATGCCAATGAGCAGTTCTTC; CDR3: CASTKGDANEQFF
size: .; J: TRBJ1-1; D: .; V: TRBV6-5; DNA: TGTGCCAGCAGTTACTCAGGGGCCAGAGAAGCTTTCTTT; CDR3: CASSYSGAREAFF
size: .; J: TRBJ2-3; D: .; V: TRBV21-1; DNA: TGTGCCAGCAGCAAAGGGGGGCGCAGGGGGCGAGGCACAGATACGCAGTATTTT; CDR3: CASSKGGRRGRGTDTQYF
size: .; J: TRBJ2-4; D: .; V: TRBV27; DNA: TGTGCCAGCAGGTCCTTCGGCAAAAACATTCAGTACTTC; CDR3: CASRSFGKNIQYF
size: .; J: TRBJ1-4; D: TRBD1; V: TRBV6-1; DNA: TGCGCCAGCAGACTAACAGGTGTCAGGGGGGAAAAACTGTTTTTT; CDR3: CASRLTGVRGEKLFF
size: .; J: TRBJ1-3; D: .; V: TRBV7-9; DNA: TGTGCCAGCAGCTCAAGACAGGCCTCTGGAAACACCATATATTTT; CDR3: CASSSRQASGNTIYF
size: .; J: TRBJ2-4; D: .; V: TRBV4-1; DNA: TGCGCCAGCAGCCAAGACGTTCGGGGGTTGCCCAAAAACATTCAGTACTTC; CDR3: CASSQDVRGLPKNIQYF
size: .; J: TRBJ2-5; D: TRBD2; V: TRBV5-1; DNA: TGCGCCAGCAGCACCGGGACTAGTAGTGAGACCCAGTACTTC; CDR3: CASSTGTSSETQYF
size: few; J: TRBJ2-6; D: .; V: TRBV7-3; DNA: TGTGCCAGCAGCTTATGGGGGGTAGGGCAAGACTCTGGGGCCAACGTCCTGACTTTC; CDR3: CASSLWGVGQDSGANVLTF
size: .; J: TRBJ2-1; D: TRBD2; V: TRBV28; DNA: TGTGCTTCGGGAGGGCCCCCAGATGAGCAGTTCTTC; CDR3: CASGGPPDEQFF
size: once; J: TRBJ2-5; D: .; V: TRBV12-2; DNA: TGTGCAAGTCGCTCGTACGCCGGTAGCGGGGGTTGGGAGGGGGAGACCCAGTACTTC; CDR3: CASRSYAGSGGWEGETQYF
size: .; J: TRBJ1-2; D: .; V: TRBV29-1; DNA: TGCAGCGTGGGGGGTGGGTCCGGGACGGGCTATGGCTACACCTTC; CDR3: CSVGGGSGTGYGYTF
size: .; J: TRBJ1-1; D: .; V: TRBV7-6; DNA: TGTGCCAGCAGCTTGGATCAGGGGAACACTGAAGCTTTCTTT; CDR3: CASSLDQGNTEAFF
size: .; J: TRBJ2-2; D: TRBD2; V: TRBV4-3; DNA: TGCGCCAGCAGCCAATGGGGACTAGGGGCCAGGGAGCTGTTTTTT; CDR3: CASSQWGLGARELFF
size: .; J: TRBJ2-3; D: TRBD2; V: TRBV6-5; DNA: TGTGCCAGCAGCAAAGCGGGAGTTGTTACAGATACGCAGTATTTT; CDR3: CASSKAGVVTDTQYF
size: once; J: TRBJ1-1; D: .; V: TRBV7-6; DNA: TGTGCCAGCAGCTTAGTGGGTTCGGAGAACAATGAAGCTTTCTTT; CDR3: CASSLVGSENNEAFF
size: .; J: TRBJ2-3; D: .; V: TRBV20-1; DNA: TGCAGTGCTGCCAACTCAGATACGCAGTATTTT; CDR3: CSAANSDTQYF
size: .; J: TRBJ1-3; D: TRBD1; V: TRBV15; DNA: TGTGCCACCAGCAGAGACCGGGACAGGGGACTTGGAAACACCATATATTTT; CDR3: CATSRDRDRGLGNTIYF
size: .; J: TRBJ1-2; D: TRBD1; V: TRBV19; DNA: TGTGCCAGTAGGCGACAGGGGCTTAACTATGGCTACACCTTC; CDR3: CASRRQGLNYGYTF